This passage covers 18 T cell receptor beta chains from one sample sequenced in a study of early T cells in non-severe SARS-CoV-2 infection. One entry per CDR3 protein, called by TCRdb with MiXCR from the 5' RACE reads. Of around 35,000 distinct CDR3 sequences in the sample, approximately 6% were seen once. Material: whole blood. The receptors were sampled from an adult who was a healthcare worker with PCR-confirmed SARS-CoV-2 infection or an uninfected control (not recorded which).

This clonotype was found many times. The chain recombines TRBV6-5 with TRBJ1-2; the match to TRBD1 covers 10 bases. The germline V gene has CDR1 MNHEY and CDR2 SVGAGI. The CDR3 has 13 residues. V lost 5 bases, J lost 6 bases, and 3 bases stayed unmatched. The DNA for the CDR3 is TGTGCCAGCAGTCGGGGACAGGGGAATGGCTACACCTTC. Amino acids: CASSRGQGNGYTF.

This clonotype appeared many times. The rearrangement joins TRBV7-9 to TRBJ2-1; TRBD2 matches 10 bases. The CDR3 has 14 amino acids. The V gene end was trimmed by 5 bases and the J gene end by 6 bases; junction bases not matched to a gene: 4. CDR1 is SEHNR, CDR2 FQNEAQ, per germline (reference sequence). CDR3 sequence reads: CASSPGLASNEQFF. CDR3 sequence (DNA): TGTGCCAGCAGCCCGGGACTAGCGAGCAATGAGCAGTTCTTC.

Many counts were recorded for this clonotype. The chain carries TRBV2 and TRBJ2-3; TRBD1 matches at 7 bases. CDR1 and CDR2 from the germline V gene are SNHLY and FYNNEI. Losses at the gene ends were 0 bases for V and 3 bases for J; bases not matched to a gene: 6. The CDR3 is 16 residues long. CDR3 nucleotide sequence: TGTGCCAGCAGTGAAGCGAGCAGGGGGTTGACAGATACGCAGTATTTT. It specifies CASSEASRGLTDTQYF.

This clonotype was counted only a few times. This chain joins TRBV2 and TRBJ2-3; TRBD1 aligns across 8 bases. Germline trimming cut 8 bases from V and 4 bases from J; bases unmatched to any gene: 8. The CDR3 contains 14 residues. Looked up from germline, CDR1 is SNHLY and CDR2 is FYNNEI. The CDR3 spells CASGADRDADTQYF. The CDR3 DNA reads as TGTGCCAGCGGGGCGGACAGGGACGCAGATACGCAGTATTTT.

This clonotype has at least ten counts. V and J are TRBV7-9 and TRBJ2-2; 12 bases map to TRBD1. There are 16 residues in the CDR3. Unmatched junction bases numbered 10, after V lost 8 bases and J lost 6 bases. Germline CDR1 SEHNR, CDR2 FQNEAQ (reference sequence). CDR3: CASERRDRGHSGELFF. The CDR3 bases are TGTGCCAGCGAACGACGGGACAGGGGGCATTCCGGGGAGCTGTTTTTT.

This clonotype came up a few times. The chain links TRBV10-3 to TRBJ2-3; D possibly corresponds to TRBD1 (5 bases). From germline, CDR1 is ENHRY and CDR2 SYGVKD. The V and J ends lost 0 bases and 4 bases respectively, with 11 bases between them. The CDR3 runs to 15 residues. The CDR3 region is CAISESKLGADTQYF. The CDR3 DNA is TGTGCCATCAGTGAGTCAAAATTAGGGGCAGATACGCAGTATTTT.

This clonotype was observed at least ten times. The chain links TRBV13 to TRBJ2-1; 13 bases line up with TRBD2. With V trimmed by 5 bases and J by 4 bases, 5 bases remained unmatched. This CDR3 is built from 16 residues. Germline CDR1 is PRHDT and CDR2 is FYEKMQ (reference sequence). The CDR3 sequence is CASSDATSGRYNEQFF. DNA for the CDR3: TGTGCCAGCAGCGACGCGACTAGCGGGAGGTACAATGAGCAGTTCTTC.

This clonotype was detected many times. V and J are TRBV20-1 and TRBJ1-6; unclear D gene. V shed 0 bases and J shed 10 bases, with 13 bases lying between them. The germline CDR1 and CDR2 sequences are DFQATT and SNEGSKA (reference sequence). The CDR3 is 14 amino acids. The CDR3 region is CSARDAGYSSPLHF. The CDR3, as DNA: TGCAGTGCTAGAGATGCGGGGTATAGCTCACCCCTCCACTTT.

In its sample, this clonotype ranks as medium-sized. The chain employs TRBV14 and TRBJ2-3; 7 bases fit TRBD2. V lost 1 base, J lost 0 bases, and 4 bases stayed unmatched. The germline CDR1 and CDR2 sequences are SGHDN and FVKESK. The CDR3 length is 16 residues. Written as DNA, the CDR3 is TGTGCCAGCAGCCAAGGCGGGAGAGCTAGCACAGATACGCAGTATTTT. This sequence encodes CASSQGGRASTDTQYF.

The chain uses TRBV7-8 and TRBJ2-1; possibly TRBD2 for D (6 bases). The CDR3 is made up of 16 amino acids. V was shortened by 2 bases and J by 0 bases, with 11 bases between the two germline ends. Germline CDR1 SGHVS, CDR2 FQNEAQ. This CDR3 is CASSLLAGSSYNEQFF. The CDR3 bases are TGTGCCAGCAGCTTACTCGCGGGGAGCTCCTACAATGAGCAGTTCTTC.

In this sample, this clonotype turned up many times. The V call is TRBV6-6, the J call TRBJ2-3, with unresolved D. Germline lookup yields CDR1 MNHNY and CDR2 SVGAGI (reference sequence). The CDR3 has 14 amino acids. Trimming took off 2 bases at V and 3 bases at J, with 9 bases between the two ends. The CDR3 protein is CASSYPSDTDTQYF. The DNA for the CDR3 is TGTGCCAGCAGTTACCCCTCAGATACAGATACGCAGTATTTT.

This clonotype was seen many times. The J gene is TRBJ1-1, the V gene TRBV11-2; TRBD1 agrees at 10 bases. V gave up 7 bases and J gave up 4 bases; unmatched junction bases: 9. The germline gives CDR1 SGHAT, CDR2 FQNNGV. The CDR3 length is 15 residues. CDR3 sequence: CASTRSWDRGTEAFF. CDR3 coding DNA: TGTGCCAGCACCCGCTCCTGGGACAGGGGCACTGAAGCTTTCTTT.

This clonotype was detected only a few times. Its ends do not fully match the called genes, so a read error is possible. This CDR3 is CAWSAQGEVFF. The CDR3, as DNA: TGTGCCTGGAGTGCACAGGGAGAAGTTTTCTTT. The chain recombines TRBV30 with TRBJ1-1; tentatively, D is TRBD1 (6 bases). Germline V gene sequence: CDR1 GTSNPN, CDR2 SVGIG (reference sequence). The CDR3 contains 11 residues.

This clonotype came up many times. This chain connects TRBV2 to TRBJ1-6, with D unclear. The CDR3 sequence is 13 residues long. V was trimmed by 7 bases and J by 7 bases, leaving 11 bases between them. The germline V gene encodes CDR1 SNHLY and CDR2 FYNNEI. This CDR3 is CASTGSRNSPLHF. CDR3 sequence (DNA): TGTGCCAGCACGGGGTCGCGGAATTCACCCCTCCACTTT.

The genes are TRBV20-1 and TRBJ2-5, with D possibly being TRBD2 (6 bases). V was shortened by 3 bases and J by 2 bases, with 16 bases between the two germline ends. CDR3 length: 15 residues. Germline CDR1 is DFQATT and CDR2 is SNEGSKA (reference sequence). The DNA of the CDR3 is TGCAGTGCTAGGTTCTCCGGGACTCCACAAGAGACCCAGTACTTC. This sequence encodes CSARFSGTPQETQYF.

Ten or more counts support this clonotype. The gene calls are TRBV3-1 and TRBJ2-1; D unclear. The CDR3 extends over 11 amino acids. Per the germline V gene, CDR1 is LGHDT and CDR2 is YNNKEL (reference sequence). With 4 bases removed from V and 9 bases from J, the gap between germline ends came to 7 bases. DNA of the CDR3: TGTGCCAGCAGCCGCTGGACTGAGCAGTTCTTC. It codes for CASSRWTEQFF.

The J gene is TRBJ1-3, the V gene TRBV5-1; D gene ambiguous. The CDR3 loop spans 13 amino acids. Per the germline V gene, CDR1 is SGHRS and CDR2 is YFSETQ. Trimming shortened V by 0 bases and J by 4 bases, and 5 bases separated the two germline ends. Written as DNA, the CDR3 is TGCGCCAGCAGCTTGGCGGCGGGAAACACCATATATTTT. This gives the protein CASSLAAGNTIYF.

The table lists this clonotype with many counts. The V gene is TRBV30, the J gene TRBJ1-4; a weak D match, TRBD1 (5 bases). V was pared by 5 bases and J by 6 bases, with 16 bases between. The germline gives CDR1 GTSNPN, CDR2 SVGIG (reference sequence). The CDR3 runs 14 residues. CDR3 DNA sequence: TGTGCCTGGGCCCCGGGCCAGGGCCATGAAAAACTGTTTTTT. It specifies CAWAPGQGHEKLFF.